These 29 T cell receptor beta chains came from one sample sequenced in a study of tumor-infiltrating lymphocytes in primary liver carcinoma. Total RNA amounting to approximately 460 ng was the source from which TCR beta cDNA was made with a constant-region primer. Slightly modified ARM-PCR with three nested multiplex PCR rounds yielded TCR beta libraries. Rounds one and two of PCR, each of about 10 cycles, were primed with TRBV1-TRBV30 forward primers and a C-beta reverse primer. Via MiXCR, TCRdb re-called the multiplex PCR reads, giving one row per CDR3 protein. The sample has 300,000 to 350,000 distinct CDR3 sequences, roughly three fifths seen once. Unsorted whole blood served as the source of blood RNA, and germline DNA was extracted as well. Input material: peripheral blood. These receptor sequences come from a woman between 25 and 40 years old with primary liver carcinoma and hepatitis B virus infection.

Remarks on this clonotype: Likely a read error: the CDR3 ends without its conserved phenylalanine or tryptophan. The V gene is TRBV10-3, the J gene TRBJ1-2; D gene uncertain. Trimming left V 4 bases short and J 6 bases short, with 21 bases between. This CDR3 has 16 residues. Germline CDR1 is ENHRY and CDR2 is SYGVKD. The CDR3 reads CAISVGGVRLENGYTI. CDR3 in DNA: TGTGCCATCAGTGTTGGTGGAGTCAGACTTGAGAATGGCTACACCATC.

This clonotype was observed many times. V usage is TRBV29-1 and J usage is TRBJ1-1; D might be TRBD1 (6 bases). The V gene lost 7 bases and the J gene lost 4 bases, with 16 bases spanning the gap. CDR1 is SQVTM and CDR2 is ANQGSEA in the germline V gene. This CDR3 is 13 amino acids long. For the CDR3, the DNA is TGCAGCGATGATACAGGGAAGGGCACTGAAGCTTTCTTT. Protein sequence: CSDDTGKGTEAFF. The whole variable domain, filled in from reference TRBV29-1 and TRBJ1-1, reads SAVISQKPSRDICQRGTSLTIQCQVDSQVTMMFWYRQQPGQSLTLIATANQGSEATYESGFVIDKFPISRPNLTFSTLTVSNMSPEDSSIYLCSDDTGKGTEAFFGQGTRLTVV.

To note about this clonotype: A much larger clone differs from this one at a single base, so this may be a read error. The chain recombines TRBV5-5 with TRBJ2-1; possibly TRBD2 for D (6 bases). The germline V gene has CDR1 SGHKS and CDR2 YYEKEE (reference sequence). The CDR3 has 15 amino acids. The CDR3 sequence: CASSLAPSSYNERFF. The DNA for the CDR3 is TGTGCCAGCAGCCTAGCGCCCAGCTCCTACAATGAGCGGTTCTTC.

The V and J genes are TRBV6-5 and TRBJ2-3; D call uncertain. CDR3 length: 14 amino acids. CDR1 is MNHEY and CDR2 is SVGAGI in the germline V gene. Trimming pared 2 bases from V and 2 bases from J, leaving 8 bases between. CDR3 bases: TGTGCCAGCAGTTACCCCGGAAACACAGATACGCAGTATTTT. Residues: CASSYPGNTDTQYF.

Regarding this clonotype: The junction differs from germline at one of its ends, possibly a read error. CDR3 loop: CASSQDAGPYKQYF. The CDR3 DNA sequence: TGCGCCAGCAGTCAAGACGCTGGTCCCTACAAGCAGTACTTC. This rearrangement joins TRBV4-3 to TRBJ2-7; D remains ambiguous. The CDR3 is made up of 14 amino acids. The germline CDR1 and CDR2 sequences are LGHNA and YSLEER.

In regard to this clonotype: A junction end diverges from the germline sequence, so it may reflect a read error. The rearrangement joins TRBV11-2 to TRBJ2-7; weak D call: TRBD2 (6 bases). This CDR3 is built from 13 residues. Germline CDR1 SGHAT, CDR2 FQNNGV. The CDR3 reads CARSFPAGYKQYF. Here the CDR3 DNA reads TGTGCCAGGAGCTTTCCGGCGGGGTACAAGCAGTACTTC.

The chain is built from TRBV30 and TRBJ2-5, with D perhaps TRBD2 (5 bases). CDR1 GTSNPN and CDR2 SVGIG come from the germline V gene (reference sequence). V lost 0 bases to trimming and J lost 5 bases, with 13 bases between them. The CDR3 has 14 residues. CDR3 coding DNA: TGTGCCTGGAGTGTACTCTTGGAGCGGGAGACCCAGTACTTC. Its translation is CAWSVLLERETQYF.

This clonotype was counted a single time. Just one base apart from a much larger clone, this may be a read error. V and J are TRBV6-1 and TRBJ2-7; unclear D gene. Trimming stripped 6 bases from V and 2 bases from J, with 14 bases between. Germline CDR1 reads MNHNS; CDR2 reads SASEGT. The CDR3 sequence is 14 residues long. The CDR3 here is CASRAAAVTYEQYF. In DNA form, the CDR3 reads TGTGCCAGCAGGGCTGCGGCGGTGACCTACGAGCAGTACTTC.

Of note for this clonotype: At one end the junction does not follow the germline gene, possibly because of a read error. The chain carries TRBV14 and TRBJ1-1; 8 bases map to TRBD1. Germline values: CDR1 SGHDN, CDR2 FVKESK. The CDR3 is 13 residues long. The CDR3 nucleotides are TGTGACAGCAGCCGACAGGGGTTCTCTGAAGCTTTCTTT. It is translated as CDSSRQGFSEAFF.

In regard to this clonotype: One end of the junction is discordant with germline, which a read error may explain. Here the CDR3 DNA reads TGCGCCAGCAACCAACTCGGGACTAGCGGGAGGGCCGTGGAGACCCAGTACTTC. As protein: CASNQLGTSGRAVETQYF. The chain joins TRBV4-1 to TRBJ2-5; 16 nucleotides line up with TRBD2. In germline, CDR1 is MGHRA, CDR2 YSYEKL. The CDR3 has 18 residues.

This clonotype was counted a few times. The chain carries TRBV5-6 and TRBJ2-2, with D hard to call. The V gene lost 0 bases and the J gene lost 9 bases, with 6 bases spanning the gap. CDR1 is SGHDT, CDR2 YYEEEE, per germline. This CDR3 has 12 amino acids. The DNA for the CDR3 is TGTGCCAGCAGCTTGGAACCCAGGGAGCTGTTTTTT. This gives the protein CASSLEPRELFF.

The chain is built from TRBV4-1 and TRBJ1-1; D unclear. The CDR3 runs 15 residues. Trimming took 8 bases from V and 3 from J, leaving 19 bases between them. Looked up from germline, CDR1 is MGHRA and CDR2 is YSYEKL. CDR3 region: CASGLLTDDDTEAFF. The DNA for the CDR3 is TGCGCCAGCGGCCTCCTAACAGATGACGACACTGAAGCTTTCTTT.

The chain employs TRBV7-8 and TRBJ2-1, with TRBD2 identical over 7 bases. The CDR3 has 15 amino acids. CDR1 is SGHVS and CDR2 is FQNEAQ in the germline V gene. After removal of 5 bases from V and 6 bases from J, the junction contained 10 bases not matched to a gene. DNA for the CDR3: TGTGCCAGCAGCCGTAGCGGGCTGACGGGCAATGAGCAGTTCTTC. Translated: CASSRSGLTGNEQFF.

This clonotype has just a few counts. V and J are TRBV6-5 and TRBJ2-5; 9 bases map to TRBD2. The V gene's germline CDR1 is MNHEY and CDR2 SVGAGI. The V and J ends lost 5 bases and 2 bases, in that order; junction bases with no gene match: 6. This CDR3 has 15 amino acids. This CDR3 is CASSKTSGPQETQYF. For the CDR3, the DNA is TGTGCCAGCAGTAAGACTAGCGGACCGCAAGAGACCCAGTACTTC.

This clonotype was observed a handful of times. This chain joins TRBV12-3 or TRBV12-4 and TRBJ1-5; D is unresolved. Trimming pared 0 bases from V and 3 bases from J, leaving 9 bases between. The CDR3 has 15 amino acids. CDR3 nucleotides: TGTGCCAGCAGTTTAGCGGCTAGGTACAATCAGCCCCAGCATTTT. This sequence encodes CASSLAARYNQPQHF.

This chain links TRBV6-2 or TRBV6-3 with TRBJ1-1; D gene unclear. Germline CDR1 is MNHEY and CDR2 is SVGEGT. V was trimmed by 2 bases and J by 8 bases, leaving 12 bases between them. The CDR3 contains 13 residues. CDR3 sequence: CASSYPTQTEAFF. DNA for the CDR3: TGTGCCAGCAGTTACCCGACCCAGACAGAAGCTTTCTTT.

The chain links TRBV11-1 to TRBJ2-1, with D possibly called TRBD1 or TRBD2 (5 bases each). CDR1 is SGHAT and CDR2 is FQDESV in the germline V gene (reference sequence). The V and J ends lost 5 bases and 7 bases respectively, with 18 bases between them. The CDR3 has 15 residues. DNA of the CDR3: TGTGCCAGCAGCCCTGCCGTGGGGGTGCAAAATGAGCAGTTCTTC. It codes for CASSPAVGVQNEQFF.

The table lists this clonotype with a few counts. This chain links TRBV5-4 with TRBJ2-2; 10 bases map to TRBD2. This CDR3 is built from 15 residues. The V and J ends lost 0 bases and 6 bases, in that order; junction bases with no gene match: 2. Germline-derived CDR1 and CDR2 are SGHNT and YYREEE (reference sequence). The DNA for the CDR3 is TGTGCCAGCAGCTTGGCCCTAGCGGGAGCCGGGGAGCTGTTTTTT. It is translated as CASSLALAGAGELFF.

As for this clonotype: A much more abundant neighbour one base away suggests this may be a read error. The V gene is TRBV6-6, the J gene TRBJ1-1; no reliable D call. The length of the CDR3 is 13 residues. CDR1 is MNHNY and CDR2 is SVGAGI in the germline V gene (reference sequence). CDR3 bases: TGTGCCAACAGTTTTACAGACGAGCGTGAAGCTTTCTTT. It translates to CANSFTDEREAFF.

Remarks on this clonotype: A much bigger clone sits one base away, suggesting this may be a read error. The CDR3 DNA follows: TGTGCCACACGGGCGGAGGCCAACGTCCTGACTTTC. It yields the protein CATRAEANVLTF. The V gene is TRBV12-3 or TRBV12-4, the J gene TRBJ2-6; D gene uncertain. Trimming stripped 10 bases from V and 6 bases from J, with 10 bases between. The CDR3 contains 12 residues.

Of note for this clonotype: Just one base apart from a much larger clone, this may be a read error. The gene calls are TRBV6-2 or TRBV6-3 and TRBJ2-2, with D perhaps TRBD2 (5 bases). CDR1 and CDR2 from the germline V gene are MNHEY and SVGEGT. The CDR3 is made up of 14 amino acids. Deletions cut 8 bases from V and 1 base from J, with 11 bases between. The CDR3, as DNA: TGTGCCAGCCGGGGAAAGATGAACACCGGGGAGCTGTTTTTT. Its translation: CASRGKMNTGELFF.

This clonotype came up a few times. Given a much more abundant clone one base away, this may be a read error. The chain links TRBV11-2 to TRBJ2-3; TRBD2 is a possible D gene (6 bases). V was clipped by 6 bases and J by 4 bases, with 17 bases between them. CDR3 length: 15 residues. The V gene's germline CDR1 is SGHAT and CDR2 FQNNGV. Here the CDR3 reads CASSSPGPSADTQYF. The DNA of the CDR3 is TGTGCCAGCAGTTCTCCGGGACCTAGCGCAGATACGCAGTATTTT.

With respect to this clonotype: A read error is possible here, since a much larger clone lies one base away. V and J are TRBV4-3 and TRBJ2-7; the match to TRBD2 covers 7 bases. The germline V gene has CDR1 LGHNA and CDR2 YSLEER. The length of the CDR3 is 16 residues. Losses at the gene ends were 3 bases for V and 2 bases for J; bases not matched to a gene: 10. CDR3 sequence: CASSQRRGLAAYEQYF. In DNA form, the CDR3 reads TGCGCCAGCAGCCAGAGGCGCGGGCTAGCGGCCTACGAGCAGTACTTC.

A word on this clonotype: This could be a read error, since a much larger clone is one nucleotide away. This chain links TRBV6-1 with TRBJ2-6; a weak D match, TRBD2 (6 bases). This CDR3 has 16 residues. The germline gives CDR1 MNHNS, CDR2 SASEGT. The CDR3 DNA follows: TGTACCAGCAGTGAAATGTGGACTACTGGGGCCAACGTCCTGACTTTC. Amino acids: CTSSEMWTTGANVLTF.

This clonotype was picked up many times. The chain links TRBV29-1 to TRBJ2-1, with D possibly being TRBD1 (6 bases). The V gene's germline CDR1 is SQVTM and CDR2 ANQGSEA. Trimming removed 4 bases at V and 7 bases at J, with 11 bases between. The CDR3 loop spans 12 amino acids. For the CDR3, the DNA is TGCAGCGTTGTATCCAGGGGAAATGAGCAGTTCTTC. The encoded protein is CSVVSRGNEQFF.

This clonotype was seen a few times. The J gene is TRBJ2-7, the V gene TRBV5-4, with D unresolved. V lost 1 base and J 2 bases, leaving 19 bases between the germline ends. Germline-derived CDR1 and CDR2 are SGHNT and YYREEE (reference sequence). CDR3 length: 17 amino acids. For the CDR3, the DNA is TGTGCCAGCAGCTTGCGAAGTCCGACGGAGATAGCCTACGAGCAGTACTTC. As protein: CASSLRSPTEIAYEQYF.

For this clonotype: A single base separates this from a much larger clone, so it may be a read error. V is TRBV6-6 and J is TRBJ1-1, with 7 bases matching TRBD1. Germline assignment: CDR1 MNHNY and CDR2 SVGAGI (reference sequence). This CDR3 is built from 13 residues. CDR3 coding DNA: TGTGCCAGCAGCGACAGGGAGAGAACTGAAGTTTTCTTT. Its translation is CASSDRERTEVFF.

This clonotype was seen more than once but under ten times. CDR3 coding DNA: TGTGCCAGCACCAAAAACGGAGCGGGAGTTGGGGATACGCAGTATTTT. Amino acid sequence: CASTKNGAGVGDTQYF. The chain recombines TRBV5-4 with TRBJ2-3; TRBD2 matches 8 bases. CDR3 length: 16 amino acids. Germline CDR1 and CDR2: SGHNT and YYREEE (reference sequence). Trimming took 6 bases from V and 6 from J; bases not matched to a gene: 15. The variable domain in full, with the rest retrieved from reference TRBV5-4 and TRBJ2-3, is ETGVTQSPTHLIKTRGQQVTLRCSSQSGHNTVSWYQQALGQGPQFIFQYYREEENGRGNFPPRFSGLQFPNYSSELNVNALELDDSALYLCASTKNGAGVGDTQYFGPGTRLTVL.

About this clonotype itself: A much bigger clone sits one base away, suggesting this may be a read error. This rearrangement joins TRBV6-6 to TRBJ1-1, with D unclear. Germline V lookup: CDR1 MNHNY, CDR2 SVGAGI (reference sequence). This CDR3 spans 14 amino acids. With 5 bases removed from V and 3 bases from J, the gap between germline ends came to 13 bases. CDR3 bases: TGTGCCAGCAGTCCCGACGCATCCCACACTGAAGCTTTCTTT. This sequence encodes CASSPDASHTEAFF.